This entry describes one TCR beta chain. CDR3 length: 13 residues. Germline loops: CDR1 MDHEN, CDR2 SYDVKM. The V gene lost 7 bases and the J gene lost 0 bases, with 4 bases spanning the gap. The entry originates in a study of blood T cell repertoires in COVID-19. Study details: Specimens from acute and convalescent COVID-19 originated in the United States, Italy and Spain. T cells, B-cell-depleted T cells, or PBMCs supplied cDNA or gDNA.

In the source study's methods: By means of reference gene primer amplification, nucleated cell counts were estimated. Assay used: immunoSEQ multiplex PCR; TCRdb lists only in-frame clones, some missing. That table gives V, J and clone size, and the DNA gave D and trimming. The table includes roughly 95,000 clones, about four fifths detected once. V is TRBV28 and J is TRBJ2-6; the D is unclear. Material: peripheral blood. This sequence was found in a man over 45 with active or convalescent COVID-19. In DNA form, the CDR3 reads TGTGCCAGCATCCGCTCTGGGGCCAACGTCCTGACTTTC. Protein product: CASIRSGANVLTF.